This section outlines one T cell receptor (beta chain) sequence together with its context. The specificity of this receptor is unknown. Base qualities are not provided; no much larger clone lies one nucleotide away. TCRbeta CDR3 regions were amplified from genomic DNA by means of the immunoSEQ Assay, a bias-controlled multiplex PCR. In the paper's pipeline: Within the assay, amplification of reference gene primers was used to estimate how many nucleated cells each sample contained. Sequence reads were collapsed and filtered to measure the absolute abundance of every unique TCRbeta CDR3 rearrangement. For each sample, productive Simpson clonality was calculated as the square root of Simpson's diversity index over productive rearrangements. The table comes from immuneACCESS by way of TCRdb, which keeps in-frame sequences with V and J called. Part of the clones is missing from these tables; in studies checked, under half for an unresolved V gene and the rest for unknown reasons. V and J calls plus clone size are reproduced from that table; the DNA served to infer D and trimming. A total of over 100,000 clones appear in this sample, around 89% of them only once. Together, the top ten hold roughly 3.9% of the sample.

These data belong to a study of blood T cell repertoires in COVID-19 (dated by TCRdb to 2020 to 2022). Notes on the research overall: Samples from collaborators originated in the United States, Italy and Spain and spanned both the acute and convalescent phases of COVID-19. The prospective study material was composed of cDNA or gDNA derived from T cells, B-cell-depleted T cells, or PBMCs. Samples were obtained from the ongoing ImmuneRACE study (first 160 participants) and from 1,254 subjects provided by 6 global collaborators. Sample metadata almost always included a de-identified subject ID, COVID-19 status, age in years and sex. Where HLA class I and class II types were available, the types were taken from metadata supplied by the sample provider, not from assay-based typing. The dataset comprised deeply sampled blood TCRbeta repertoires from subjects exposed to, actively infected with, or recovered from COVID-19. The repertoires were released in a freely available public database meant as a resource for research on the immune response to SARS-CoV-2.

General study outcomes and caveats: How much clinical and demographic metadata was included differed by source and by participant, and the metadata was provided uncurated.

One collaborating source in Seattle enrolled patients during active infection and followed them longitudinally through the course of disease. Collaborating institutions collected whole blood in K2EDTA tubes following their own protocols. For TCRbeta analysis, collaborators shipped samples in one of three forms: frozen whole blood, isolated PBMCs, or DNA extracted from either of those sample types. The sequenced sample was peripheral blood. This TCR derives from a man in his fifties or sixties with COVID-19, enrolled during active disease.

For the CDR3, the sequence is CASSIQGNGYTF. The sequenced DNA is TGCGCCAGTTCGATTCAGGGGAATGGCTACACCTTC. The chain is assembled from TRBV5-1 and TRBJ1-2; perhaps TRBD1 is the D gene, with 6 bases matching. From a lookup of the germline V gene, CDR1 and CDR2 are SGHRS and YFSETQ. The CDR3 measures 12 amino acids from cysteine to phenylalanine. CDR3 DNA only is kept here, 36 bases in frame from base 1. Deletion took 8 bases off V and 6 bases off J, with a span of 14 bases between the germline ends.